This T cell receptor beta chain emerged from a study of CD8 T cells in ankylosing spondylitis. V was cut by 7 bases and J by 0 bases, with 12 bases left in between. Germline CDR1 is SGHAT and CDR2 is FQNNGV. The CDR3 loop spans 14 amino acids. This clonotype has at least ten counts. TCRdb passed the 5' RACE reads through MiXCR, listing each CDR3 protein once. The sample includes about 230,000 distinct CDR3 sequences, 7.5% to 9.5% of them seen just once. The chain uses TRBV11-2 and TRBJ2-5; D call uncertain. This TCR came from a female donor with ankylosing spondylitis or in good health (not recorded which). Sequenced input: blood, either unsorted or a sorted T cell fraction (not recorded which). DNA of the CDR3: TGTGCCAGCACCCCACTCCGGTACCAAGAGACCCAGTACTTC. This encodes CASTPLRYQETQYF. Drawing the rest from reference TRBV11-2 and TRBJ2-5, the complete variable domain is EAGVAQSPRYKIIEKRQSVAFWCNPISGHATLYWYQQILGQGPKLLIQFQNNGVVDDSQLPKDRFSAERLKGVDSTLKIQPAKLEDSAVYLCASTPLRYQETQYFGPGTRLLVL.